This is a list of T cell receptor beta chains from one sample in a study of blood T cells in healthy people across ages. TCRdb re-derived calls from the 5' RACE reads in MiXCR, one entry per CDR3 protein. The repertoire has around 800,000 distinct CDR3 sequences, around 24% of them found once; the top ten carry 2.5% to 3.5%. A further study also used this sample, focusing on T cells of mothers and their children.

The sample consisted of blood. These receptors were obtained from a boy between 10 and 17 years old in good health. The CDR3 runs from the conserved cysteine through the conserved F or W. Fields, in order: J gene, clone size, CDR3 length, D gene, V gene, CDR3 protein, CDR3 DNA. D genes are given only for firm matches. Only part of the rows carry a size: once, few, many, or a class if the clone is expanded.

J: TRBJ1-6; size: few; length: 15; D: NA; V: TRBV28; CDR3: CASSLRQAYNSPLHF; DNA: TGTGCCAGCAGTTTACGACAGGCCTATAATTCACCCCTCCACTTT
J: TRBJ2-1; size: few; length: 16; D: TRBD2; V: TRBV4-2; CDR3: CASSQARLATLNEQFF; DNA: TGTGCCAGCAGCCAAGCCCGACTAGCAACACTCAATGAGCAGTTCTTC
J: TRBJ2-2; size: few; length: 15; D: TRBD1; V: TRBV12-3/TRBV12-4; CDR3: CASSYMTGWTGELFF; DNA: TGTGCCAGCAGTTACATGACAGGGTGGACCGGGGAGCTGTTTTTT
J: TRBJ2-3; size: NA; length: 13; D: NA; V: TRBV9; CDR3: CASSVEASRSQYF; DNA: TGTGCCAGCAGCGTAGAGGCTAGCCGGTCGCAGTATTTT
J: TRBJ2-7; size: NA; length: 17; D: NA; V: TRBV15; CDR3: CATSIPGQGPSSYEQYF; DNA: TGTGCCACCAGCATCCCCGGGCAGGGTCCGAGCTCCTACGAGCAGTACTTC
J: TRBJ1-2; size: few; length: 13; D: TRBD1; V: TRBV29-1; CDR3: CSVEGGTGSGYTF; DNA: TGCAGCGTTGAGGGGGGGACAGGGAGCGGCTACACCTTC
J: TRBJ2-5; size: NA; length: 15; D: TRBD2; V: TRBV27; CDR3: CASSRILAGVETQYF; DNA: TGTGCCAGCAGTCGAATCCTAGCGGGAGTAGAGACCCAGTACTTC
J: TRBJ2-6; size: NA; length: 14; D: NA; V: TRBV5-1; CDR3: CASSSTSGANVLTF; DNA: TGCGCCAGCAGCTCGACCTCTGGGGCCAACGTCCTGACTTTC
J: TRBJ2-4; size: few; length: 14; D: NA; V: TRBV6-5; CDR3: CASSLVALGNIQYF; DNA: TGTGCCAGCAGTTTGGTGGCCCTCGGGAACATTCAGTACTTC
J: TRBJ2-1; size: NA; length: 20; D: TRBD1; V: TRBV6-2/TRBV6-3; CDR3: CASRPLNRGLPPGSYNEQFF; DNA: TGTGCCAGCAGGCCCCTGAACAGGGGGCTCCCCCCAGGCTCCTACAATGAGCAGTTCTTC
J: TRBJ2-2; size: NA; length: 16; D: TRBD2; V: TRBV7-6; CDR3: CASSLVAGSATGELFF; DNA: TGTGCCAGCAGCTTAGTAGCGGGGTCCGCCACCGGGGAGCTGTTTTTT
J: TRBJ2-7; size: NA; length: 15; D: NA; V: TRBV11-2; CDR3: CASSSQGLGSYEQYF; DNA: TGTGCCAGCAGCTCGCAGGGTCTGGGTTCCTACGAGCAGTACTTC
J: TRBJ2-3; size: few; length: 13; D: NA; V: TRBV9; CDR3: CASSDTMTDTQYF; DNA: TGTGCCAGCAGCGACACTATGACAGATACGCAGTATTTT
J: TRBJ2-1; size: NA; length: 15; D: NA; V: TRBV9; CDR3: CASSVGRVFYNEQFF; DNA: TGTGCCAGCAGCGTAGGGCGGGTCTTCTACAATGAGCAGTTCTTC
J: TRBJ1-2; size: few; length: 14; D: TRBD1; V: TRBV6-5; CDR3: CASRGTGAGYGYTF; DNA: TGTGCCAGCAGAGGAACAGGGGCGGGCTATGGCTACACCTTC
J: TRBJ1-2; size: NA; length: 13; D: NA; V: TRBV7-9; CDR3: CASSLGEVYDYTF; DNA: TGTGCCAGCAGCTTAGGAGAGGTCTATGACTACACCTTC
J: TRBJ2-2; size: few; length: 12; D: NA; V: TRBV30; CDR3: CACQTPGGELFF; DNA: TGTGCCTGCCAAACCCCCGGCGGGGAGCTGTTTTTT
J: TRBJ1-6; size: NA; length: 15; D: NA; V: TRBV2; CDR3: CASSEVRGRNSPLHF; DNA: TGTGCCAGCAGTGAAGTACGGGGGAGGAATTCACCCCTCCACTTT
J: TRBJ2-3; size: NA; length: 18; D: TRBD1; V: TRBV7-9; CDR3: CASSLGGWGTGGGDTQYF; DNA: TGTGCCAGCAGCTTAGGAGGTTGGGGGACAGGGGGCGGAGATACGCAGTATTTT
J: TRBJ2-5; size: few; length: 13; D: NA; V: TRBV5-1; CDR3: CASASGDKETQYF; DNA: TGCGCCAGCGCCAGCGGGGACAAAGAGACCCAGTACTTC
J: TRBJ1-4; size: few; length: 15; D: NA; V: TRBV6-1; CDR3: CASTVRGSTNEKLFF; DNA: TGTGCCAGCACCGTCCGGGGGTCAACTAATGAAAAACTGTTTTTT
J: TRBJ1-1; size: NA; length: 13; D: NA; V: TRBV6-1; CDR3: CATQRGGNTEAFF; DNA: TGTGCCACCCAGCGCGGCGGGAACACTGAAGCTTTCTTT
J: TRBJ2-5; size: few; length: 14; D: NA; V: TRBV7-9; CDR3: CASSRTEPRETQYF; DNA: TGTGCCAGCAGCCGGACAGAGCCTCGAGAGACCCAGTACTTC
J: TRBJ2-2; size: NA; length: 15; D: NA; V: TRBV6-5; CDR3: CASSYGAGYTGELFF; DNA: TGTGCCAGCAGTTACGGTGCGGGGTACACCGGGGAGCTGTTTTTT